These 8 T cell receptor beta chains came from one sample sequenced in a study of CD8 T cells in Susac syndrome. The RNA, 0.5 to 1 ug, was put through reverse transcription using random hexamers. MiXCR, run by TCRdb on the immunoSEQ multiplex PCR reads, gives a single entry per CDR3 protein. The repertoire holds roughly 150,000 distinct CDR3 sequences, with 90% to 95% as singletons. The specimen was CD4+ T cells from PBMCs. These receptors were collected from a human donor in good health.

The V gene is TRBV6-1, the J gene TRBJ2-3, with a possible D match to TRBD2 (6 bases). Looked up from germline, CDR1 is MNHNS and CDR2 is SASEGT. Trimming cost V 5 bases and J 6 bases, with 21 bases left between them. The CDR3 is 16 residues long. The CDR3 bases are TGTGCCAGCAGTCCCCAGGGCGGGGCTGGCGTCGATACGCAGTATTTT. Its translation: CASSPQGGAGVDTQYF.

Here the CDR3 DNA reads TGCAGCGTTGACAGGGGAGGAAACACCATATATTTT. This encodes CSVDRGGNTIYF. This chain connects TRBV29-1 to TRBJ1-3, with D tentatively TRBD1 (6 bases). This CDR3 has 12 amino acids. Per the germline V gene, CDR1 is SQVTM and CDR2 is ANQGSEA. Trimming removed 3 bases at V and 4 bases at J, with 7 bases between. The whole variable domain, filled in from reference TRBV29-1 and TRBJ1-3, reads SAVISQKPSRDICQRGTSLTIQCQVDSQVTMMFWYRQQPGQSLTLIATANQGSEATYESGFVIDKFPISRPNLTFSTLTVSNMSPEDSSIYLCSVDRGGNTIYFGEGSWLTVV.

This clonotype was found a few times. The chain uses TRBV6-1 and TRBJ1-1; D unclear. Between the trimmed V and J ends, which lost 7 bases and 6 bases, there was a span of 21 bases. CDR3 length equals 15 residues. From germline, CDR1 is MNHNS and CDR2 SASEGT. CDR3 residues: CASKEAGLNGPEAFF. The DNA of the CDR3 is TGTGCCAGCAAGGAGGCCGGACTTAACGGGCCTGAAGCTTTCTTT.

This clonotype occurred a few times. The J gene is TRBJ2-2, the V gene TRBV12-3 or TRBV12-4, with D tentatively TRBD2 (5 bases). Trimming removed 7 bases from V and 5 bases from J, with 8 bases in between. The CDR3 is 12 residues long. The chain's CDR3 is CASTGNTGELFF. CDR3 nucleotides: TGTGCCAGCACGGGGAATACCGGGGAGCTGTTTTTT.

In this sample, this clonotype turned up once. The chain employs TRBV20-1 and TRBJ2-1, with TRBD2 identical over 11 bases. The length of the CDR3 is 12 residues. CDR1 and CDR2 from the germline V gene are DFQATT and SNEGSKA (reference sequence). The junction had 3 bases not matched to a gene; V was cut back by 7 bases and J by 7 bases. As DNA, the CDR3 is TGCAGTGAGGCTAGCGGGGGGAATGAGCAGTTCTTC. It is translated as CSEASGGNEQFF.

The V and J genes are TRBV27 and TRBJ1-2; 12 bases match TRBD1. The CDR3 is 18 residues long. The germline V gene encodes CDR1 MNHEY and CDR2 SMNVEV (reference sequence). Losses at the gene ends were 5 bases for V and 7 bases for J; bases not matched to a gene: 17. CDR3 sequence reads: CASSNAGTGGLLEGGYTF. CDR3 bases: TGTGCCAGCAGTAATGCCGGGACAGGGGGCCTCTTGGAAGGTGGCTACACCTTC.

The chain is built from TRBV18 and TRBJ2-5; D call uncertain. Between the trimmed V and J ends, which lost 3 bases and 1 base, there was a span of 3 bases. Per germline, CDR1 KGHSH and CDR2 LQKENI. The CDR3 length is 12 residues. The CDR3 DNA reads as TGTGCCAGCTCACCGGCCCAAGAGACCCAGTACTTC. Residues: CASSPAQETQYF.

V gene TRBV5-1 combines with J gene TRBJ2-5; 12 bases align to TRBD2. CDR1 SGHRS and CDR2 YFSETQ come from the germline V gene. Trimming at V came to 4 bases and at J to 5 bases, leaving 3 bases not matched to a gene. The length of the CDR3 is 14 residues. The CDR3 DNA reads TGCGCCAGCAGCGCACTAGCGGGGGGCGAGACCCAGTACTTC. This gives the protein CASSALAGGETQYF.